This T cell receptor (beta chain) was captured in a study of blood T cells in healthy people across ages. Study-level background: Template switching retrieved approximately one barcoded beta molecule for each two T cells. The study, taken as a whole, reports: Among T cells, TCR beta diversity per million cells dropped roughly linearly as age rose.

V was pared by 2 bases and J by 6 bases, with 7 bases of the junction left unmatched. Germline lookup yields CDR1 MNHEY and CDR2 SVGAGI. CDR3 length equals 15 residues. Using a J-beta primer mix together with a sample-barcoded 5' primer, a second PCR was run for roughly 7 to 12 cycles. Sequencing of every sample gave 2.5 million or more CDR3-containing paired-end reads. TCRdb processed the 5' RACE reads anew with MiXCR; each CDR3 protein has one entry. This sample carries hundreds of thousands of distinct CDR3 sequences, more than 25% of them seen once, and the ten largest clones take 15% to 20%. At least 5.5 micrograms of total RNA were extracted per sample. At least ten counts were recorded for this clonotype. Its antigen is as yet unknown.

The receptor's source is a woman over 75 in good health. The V and J genes are TRBV6-5 and TRBJ2-1; 7 positions agree with TRBD2. The source material was blood. The CDR3 sequence: CASSYERGSPNEQFF. The CDR3 DNA sequence: TGTGCCAGCAGTTACGAGCGGGGCTCTCCCAATGAGCAGTTCTTC.